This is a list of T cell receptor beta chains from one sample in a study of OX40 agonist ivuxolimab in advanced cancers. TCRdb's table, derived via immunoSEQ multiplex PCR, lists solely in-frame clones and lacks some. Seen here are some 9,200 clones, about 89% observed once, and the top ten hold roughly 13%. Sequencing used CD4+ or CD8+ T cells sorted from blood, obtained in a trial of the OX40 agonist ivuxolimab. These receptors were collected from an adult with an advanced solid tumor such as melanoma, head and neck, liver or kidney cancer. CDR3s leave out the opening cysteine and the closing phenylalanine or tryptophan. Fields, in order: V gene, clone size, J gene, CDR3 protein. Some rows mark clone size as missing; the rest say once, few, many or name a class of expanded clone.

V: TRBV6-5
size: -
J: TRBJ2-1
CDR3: ASFGRPSYNEQF

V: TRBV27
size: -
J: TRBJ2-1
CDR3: ASSLSPSGTYNEQF

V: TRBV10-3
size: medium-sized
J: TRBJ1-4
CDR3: AISPGQGLF

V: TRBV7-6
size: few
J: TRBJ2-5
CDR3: ASSRRFQETQY

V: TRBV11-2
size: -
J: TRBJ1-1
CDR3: ASSSLTGRVNTEAF

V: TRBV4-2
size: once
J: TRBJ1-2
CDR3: ASSLGADNYGYT

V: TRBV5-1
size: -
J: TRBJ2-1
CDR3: ASSPHYDEQF

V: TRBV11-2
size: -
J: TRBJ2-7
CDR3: ASSSTYYEQY

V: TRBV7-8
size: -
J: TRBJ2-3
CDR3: ASSLVGVDTQY

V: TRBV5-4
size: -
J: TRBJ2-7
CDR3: ASSLAVDYEQY

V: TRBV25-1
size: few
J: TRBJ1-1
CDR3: ASSDINMNTEAF

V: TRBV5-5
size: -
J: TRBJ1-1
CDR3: ASSLEYSTTEAF

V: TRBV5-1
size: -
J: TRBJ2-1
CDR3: ASSHYRDSLNEQF

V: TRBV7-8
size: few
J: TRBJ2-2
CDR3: ASSSQGAGTGELF

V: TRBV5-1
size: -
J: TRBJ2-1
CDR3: ASSLRASGDNEQF

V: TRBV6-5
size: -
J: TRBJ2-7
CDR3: ASSYRNFGYEQY

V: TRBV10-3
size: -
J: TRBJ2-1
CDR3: AISKSGSRDNEQF

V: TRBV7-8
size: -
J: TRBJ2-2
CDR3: ASIHGNSNLRTGELF

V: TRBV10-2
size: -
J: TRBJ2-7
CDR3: ASSQAGTGVYEQY

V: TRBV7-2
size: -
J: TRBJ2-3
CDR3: ASSLDPRFTDTQY

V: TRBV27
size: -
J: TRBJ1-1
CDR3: ASSRAGTGDTEAF

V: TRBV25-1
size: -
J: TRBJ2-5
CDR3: ASRAGTSGRGETQY

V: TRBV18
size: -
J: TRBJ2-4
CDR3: ASSPSRGDIQY

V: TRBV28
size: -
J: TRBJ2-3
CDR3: ASNDRRRTDTQY

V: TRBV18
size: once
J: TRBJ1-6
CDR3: ASSPIGSSYNSPLH

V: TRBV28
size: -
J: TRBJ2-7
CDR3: ASSGALEQY

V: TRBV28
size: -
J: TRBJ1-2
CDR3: VAGTLTDYGYT

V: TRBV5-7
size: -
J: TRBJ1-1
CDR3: ASSLVFARGGMNTEAF

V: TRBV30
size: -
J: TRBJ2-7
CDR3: AWNVGSYEQY

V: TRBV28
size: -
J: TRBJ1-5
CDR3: ASSSKRQPQH

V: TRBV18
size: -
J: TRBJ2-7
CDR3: ASSPLRDRGHEQY

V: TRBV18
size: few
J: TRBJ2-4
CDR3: ASSSDRNIQY

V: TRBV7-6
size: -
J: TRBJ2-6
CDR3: ASSLVLIRQGSRGANVLT

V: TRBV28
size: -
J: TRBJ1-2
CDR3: ASSRRVGFGGYT

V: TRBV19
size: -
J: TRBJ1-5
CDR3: ASSRRGQPQH

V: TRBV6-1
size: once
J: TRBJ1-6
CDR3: ASFDGRNNSPLH

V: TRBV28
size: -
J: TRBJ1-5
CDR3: ASSLNTNQPQH

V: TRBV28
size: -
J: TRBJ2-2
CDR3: ASSFAGNYGELF

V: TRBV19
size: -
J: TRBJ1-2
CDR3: ASSRTGNYGYT

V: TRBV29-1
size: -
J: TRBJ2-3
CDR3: SVSTGAGLRSQY

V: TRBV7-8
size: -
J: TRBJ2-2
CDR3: ASSQTGRTGTGELF

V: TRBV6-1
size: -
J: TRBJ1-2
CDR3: ASSDGDRGLGYT

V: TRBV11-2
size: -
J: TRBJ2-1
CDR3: ASSLLFRPGVRYNEQF

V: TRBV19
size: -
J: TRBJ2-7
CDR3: ASSTREGSHEQY

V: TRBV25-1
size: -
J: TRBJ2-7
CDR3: ASSPIRGRYYNEQY